The present T cell receptor beta chain was sequenced within a study of T cell changes during pregnancy in multiple sclerosis. Per germline, CDR1 MNHEY and CDR2 SVGAGI. The V end was cut by 4 bases, the J end by 0 bases, with 10 bases between. The CDR3 runs to 14 residues. The assay was immunoSEQ multiplex PCR, and TCRdb's table has in-frame clones only and misses some. The table shows about 54,000 clones, with more than 90% occurring only once. This sample comprised peripheral blood, obtained after pregnancy. This chain joins TRBV6-5 and TRBJ2-7, with a weak D call TRBD1 (7 bases). The TCR comes from a female donor in good health, enrolled as a control in a pregnancy study. In nucleotides, the CDR3 is TGTGCCAGCAGTTCAGGGGGGTCCTCCTACGAGCAGTACTTC. It yields the protein CASSSGGSSYEQYF.